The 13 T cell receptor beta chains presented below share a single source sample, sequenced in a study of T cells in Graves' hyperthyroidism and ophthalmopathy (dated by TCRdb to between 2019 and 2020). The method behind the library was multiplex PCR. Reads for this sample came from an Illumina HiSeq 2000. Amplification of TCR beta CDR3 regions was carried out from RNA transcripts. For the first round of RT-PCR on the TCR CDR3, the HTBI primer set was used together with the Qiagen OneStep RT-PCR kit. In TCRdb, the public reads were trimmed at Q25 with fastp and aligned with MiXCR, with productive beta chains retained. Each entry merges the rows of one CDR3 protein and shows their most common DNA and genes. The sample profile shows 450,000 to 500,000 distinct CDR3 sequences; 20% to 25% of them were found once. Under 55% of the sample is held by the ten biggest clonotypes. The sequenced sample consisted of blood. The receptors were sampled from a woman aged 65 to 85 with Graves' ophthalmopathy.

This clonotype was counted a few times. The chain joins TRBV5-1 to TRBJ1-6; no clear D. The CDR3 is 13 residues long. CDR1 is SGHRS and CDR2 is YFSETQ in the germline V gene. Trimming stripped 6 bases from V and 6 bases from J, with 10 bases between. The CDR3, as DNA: TGCGCCAGCAAATCGGAAATTAATTCACCCCTCCACTTT. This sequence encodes CASKSEINSPLHF. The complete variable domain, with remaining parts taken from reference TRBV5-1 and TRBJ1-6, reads KAGVTQTPRYLIKTRGQQVTLSCSPISGHRSVSWYQQTPGQGLQFLFEYFSETQRNKGNFPGRFSGRQFSNSRSEMNVSTLELGDSALYLCASKSEINSPLHFGNGTRLTVT.

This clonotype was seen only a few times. In DNA, the CDR3 is TGCGCCAGCAGTGTATCTAGCGACAGCACAGATACGCAGTATTTT. Translated: CASSVSSDSTDTQYF. The genes are TRBV10-2 and TRBJ2-3, with D possibly matching TRBD2 (6 bases). Germline assignment: CDR1 WSHSY and CDR2 SAAADI. The CDR3 has 15 residues. Trimming removed 4 bases from V and 0 bases from J, with 11 bases in between.

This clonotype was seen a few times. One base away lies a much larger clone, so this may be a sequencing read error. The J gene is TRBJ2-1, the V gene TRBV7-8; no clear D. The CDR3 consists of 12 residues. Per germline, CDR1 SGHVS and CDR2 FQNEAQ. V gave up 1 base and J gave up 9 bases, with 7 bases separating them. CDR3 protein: CASSLGVTEQFF. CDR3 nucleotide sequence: TGTGCCAGCAGCTTAGGAGTAACTGAGCAGTTCTTC.

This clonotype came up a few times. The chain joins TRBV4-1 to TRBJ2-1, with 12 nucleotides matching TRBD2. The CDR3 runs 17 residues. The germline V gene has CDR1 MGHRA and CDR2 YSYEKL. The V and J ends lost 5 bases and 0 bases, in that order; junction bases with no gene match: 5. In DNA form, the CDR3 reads TGCGCCAGCAGCAAAGGACTAGCGGGGAGCTCCTACAATGAGCAGTTCTTC. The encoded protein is CASSKGLAGSSYNEQFF.

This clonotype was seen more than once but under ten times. The CDR3 reads CASSPTSGKDRNEQFF. The CDR3 nucleotides are TGTGCCAGCAGCCCGACTAGCGGGAAGGACCGCAATGAGCAGTTCTTC. This chain joins TRBV5-4 and TRBJ2-1, with 11 bases lining up with TRBD2. Germline CDR1 reads SGHNT; CDR2 reads YYREEE (reference sequence). CDR3 length: 16 residues. Trimming took 4 bases from V and 6 from J; bases not matched to a gene: 9. The entire variable domain, with the rest obtained from reference TRBV5-4 and TRBJ2-1, is as follows: ETGVTQSPTHLIKTRGQQVTLRCSSQSGHNTVSWYQQALGQGPQFIFQYYREEENGRGNFPPRFSGLQFPNYSSELNVNALELDDSALYLCASSPTSGKDRNEQFFGPGTRLTVL.

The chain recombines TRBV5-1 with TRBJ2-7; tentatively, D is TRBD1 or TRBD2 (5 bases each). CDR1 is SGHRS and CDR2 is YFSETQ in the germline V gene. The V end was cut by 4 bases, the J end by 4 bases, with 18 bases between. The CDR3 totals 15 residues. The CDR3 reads CASSPQPGDAYEQYF. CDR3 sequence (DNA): TGCGCCAGCAGCCCTCAACCCGGGGACGCTTACGAGCAGTACTTC.

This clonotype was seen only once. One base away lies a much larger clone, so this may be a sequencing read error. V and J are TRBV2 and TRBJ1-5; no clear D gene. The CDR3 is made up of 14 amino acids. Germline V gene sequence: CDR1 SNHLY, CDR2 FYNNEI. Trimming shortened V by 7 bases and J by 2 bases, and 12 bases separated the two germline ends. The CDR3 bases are TGTGCCAGCAAGGGAGGTGGGGGCAATCAGCCCCAGCATTTT. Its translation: CASKGGGGNQPQHF.

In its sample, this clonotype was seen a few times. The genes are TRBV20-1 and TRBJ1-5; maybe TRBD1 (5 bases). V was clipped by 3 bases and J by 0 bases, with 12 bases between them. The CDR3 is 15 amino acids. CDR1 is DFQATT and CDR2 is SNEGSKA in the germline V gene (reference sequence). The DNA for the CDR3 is TGCAGTGCTAGTCCCCAGGGTTATAGCAATCAGCCCCAGCATTTT. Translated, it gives CSASPQGYSNQPQHF.

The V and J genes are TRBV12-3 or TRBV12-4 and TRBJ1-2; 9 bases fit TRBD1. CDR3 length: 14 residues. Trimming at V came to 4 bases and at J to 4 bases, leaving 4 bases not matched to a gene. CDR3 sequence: CASSSTGGTYGYTF. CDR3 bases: TGTGCCAGCAGTTCGACAGGGGGGACCTATGGCTACACCTTC.

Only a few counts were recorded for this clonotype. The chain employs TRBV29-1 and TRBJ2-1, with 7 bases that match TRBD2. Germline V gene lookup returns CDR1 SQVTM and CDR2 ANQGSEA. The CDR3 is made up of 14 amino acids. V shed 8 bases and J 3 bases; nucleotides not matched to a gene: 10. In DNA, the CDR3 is TGCAGCTTAGGAGGTCTAGCGGACTACAATGAGCAGTTCTTC. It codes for CSLGGLADYNEQFF.

CDR3 region: CASSELVGEADTQYF. The CDR3 DNA is TGCGCCAGCAGTGAGTTGGTGGGAGAAGCAGATACGCAGTATTTT. The V call is TRBV10-2, the J call TRBJ2-3, with a possible D match to TRBD2 (5 bases). In germline, CDR1 is WSHSY, CDR2 SAAADI. Trimming left V 1 base short and J 4 bases short, with 12 bases between. This CDR3 is built from 15 residues.

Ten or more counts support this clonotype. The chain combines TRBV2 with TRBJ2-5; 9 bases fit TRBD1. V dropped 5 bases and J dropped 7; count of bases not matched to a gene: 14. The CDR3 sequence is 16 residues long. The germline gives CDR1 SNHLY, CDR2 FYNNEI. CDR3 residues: CASSTRDRESAGTQYF. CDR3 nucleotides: TGTGCCAGCAGTACGCGGGACAGGGAATCGGCGGGGACCCAGTACTTC.

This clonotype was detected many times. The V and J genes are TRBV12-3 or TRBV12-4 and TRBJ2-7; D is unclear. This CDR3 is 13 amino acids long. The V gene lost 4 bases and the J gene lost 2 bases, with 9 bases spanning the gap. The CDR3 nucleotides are TGTGCCAGCAGTTCCCACAGCACCTACGAGCAGTACTTC. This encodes CASSSHSTYEQYF.